Listed here are 10 T cell receptor beta chains from one sample, sequenced in a study of CD8 T cells in ankylosing spondylitis. Each CDR3 protein is one row after TCRdb ran MiXCR on the 5' RACE reads. The sample contains under 150,000 distinct CDR3 sequences, roughly 8.8% of which appear only once. The sequenced sample consisted of blood, either unsorted or a sorted T cell fraction (not recorded which). The receptors were gathered from a male donor with ankylosing spondylitis or in good health (not recorded which).

This clonotype was seen at least ten times. This chain links TRBV20-1 with TRBJ2-4; 8 bases match TRBD1. CDR1 and CDR2 from the germline V gene are DFQATT and SNEGSKA (reference sequence). CDR3 length: 12 amino acids. V trimming: 8 bases; J trimming: 8 bases; junction bases outside the gene matches: 8. The chain's CDR3 is CSLGQGRDIQYF. In DNA form, the CDR3 reads TGCAGTCTTGGACAGGGAAGGGACATTCAGTACTTC.

The chain couples TRBV30 to TRBJ2-5; D possibly matches TRBD1 or TRBD2 (6 bases each). The CDR3 runs to 14 residues. The germline gives CDR1 GTSNPN, CDR2 SVGIG (reference sequence). The CDR3 DNA is TGTGCTGGGGCGCGGGACACCCTTCAAGAGACCCAGTACTTC. Its protein is CAGARDTLQETQYF.

Many counts were recorded for this clonotype. This chain links TRBV20-1 with TRBJ2-2; 8 bases map to TRBD2. The CDR3 consists of 15 residues. Germline trimming cut 3 bases from V and 0 bases from J; bases unmatched to any gene: 3. Looked up from germline, CDR1 is DFQATT and CDR2 is SNEGSKA (reference sequence). CDR3 coding DNA: TGCAGTGCTAGGGGACTAGTACCGAACACCGGGGAGCTGTTTTTT. It is translated as CSARGLVPNTGELFF.

Many counts were recorded for this clonotype. The rearrangement links TRBV5-1 to TRBJ2-3; the D is unclear. With 0 bases removed from V and 5 bases from J, the gap between germline ends came to 10 bases. Germline-derived CDR1 and CDR2 are SGHRS and YFSETQ. The CDR3 has 14 residues. The CDR3 DNA follows: TGCGCCAGCAGCTTGGACCTCGTCGGAGATACGCAGTATTTT. Translation: CASSLDLVGDTQYF.

This clonotype was detected only once. The chain links TRBV7-2 to TRBJ1-5; no definite D call. The CDR3 runs to 14 residues. The germline CDR1 and CDR2 sequences are SGHTA and FQGNSA. Trimming took off 2 bases at V and 2 bases at J, with 7 bases between the two ends. CDR3 in DNA: TGTGCCAGCAGCTTATTTCGAGGCAATCAGCCCCAGCATTTT. Protein sequence: CASSLFRGNQPQHF.

This clonotype was detected only a few times. J is TRBJ2-7 and V is TRBV4-3; D unclear. Germline CDR1 LGHNA, CDR2 YSLEER. The length of the CDR3 is 11 residues. The V end lost 1 base, the J end lost 7 bases, and 5 bases lay between the germline ends. CDR3 sequence: CASSQGLEQYF. In DNA, the CDR3 is TGCGCCAGCAGCCAAGGTCTGGAGCAGTACTTC.

About this clonotype: A single base separates this from a much larger clone, so it may be a read error. V gene TRBV7-3 combines with J gene TRBJ2-1, with 10 bases fitting TRBD2. CDR1 is SGHTA and CDR2 is FQGTGA in the germline V gene. CDR3 length: 14 amino acids. For the CDR3, the DNA is TGTGCCAGCAGCTTGAGCGGGAGGGATAATGCGCAGTTCTTC. This translates into CASSLSGRDNAQFF.

This clonotype came up many times. The rearrangement uses TRBV7-9 and TRBJ2-3; 11 bases map to TRBD2. V dropped 5 bases and J dropped 1; count of bases not matched to a gene: 5. This CDR3 is built from 16 residues. Germline CDR1 and CDR2: SEHNR and FQNEAQ (reference sequence). The CDR3 region has the DNA TGTGCCAGCAGCCCGGGACTAGCGGCGCGCACAGATACGCAGTATTTT. Protein: CASSPGLAARTDTQYF.

This clonotype appeared many times. The chain combines TRBV29-1 with TRBJ2-1; TRBD2 aligns across 12 bases. J was trimmed by 9 bases and V by 7 bases; bases with no gene match: 7. The length of the CDR3 is 13 residues. The V gene's germline CDR1 is SQVTM and CDR2 ANQGSEA. The CDR3 DNA reads as TGCAGCGGCCAACTAGCGGGAGGTGGTGAGCAGTTCTTC. Amino acids: CSGQLAGGGEQFF.

Many counts were recorded for this clonotype. CDR3 loop: CSARDPNRRRESSYEQYF. CDR3 DNA: TGCAGTGCTAGAGATCCGAATCGCCGTAGGGAGAGCTCCTACGAGCAGTACTTC. The chain is built from TRBV20-1 and TRBJ2-7, with D perhaps matching TRBD2 (5 bases). CDR3 length equals 18 residues. V was clipped by 0 bases and J by 0 bases, with 21 bases between them. The germline V gene encodes CDR1 DFQATT and CDR2 SNEGSKA (reference sequence).